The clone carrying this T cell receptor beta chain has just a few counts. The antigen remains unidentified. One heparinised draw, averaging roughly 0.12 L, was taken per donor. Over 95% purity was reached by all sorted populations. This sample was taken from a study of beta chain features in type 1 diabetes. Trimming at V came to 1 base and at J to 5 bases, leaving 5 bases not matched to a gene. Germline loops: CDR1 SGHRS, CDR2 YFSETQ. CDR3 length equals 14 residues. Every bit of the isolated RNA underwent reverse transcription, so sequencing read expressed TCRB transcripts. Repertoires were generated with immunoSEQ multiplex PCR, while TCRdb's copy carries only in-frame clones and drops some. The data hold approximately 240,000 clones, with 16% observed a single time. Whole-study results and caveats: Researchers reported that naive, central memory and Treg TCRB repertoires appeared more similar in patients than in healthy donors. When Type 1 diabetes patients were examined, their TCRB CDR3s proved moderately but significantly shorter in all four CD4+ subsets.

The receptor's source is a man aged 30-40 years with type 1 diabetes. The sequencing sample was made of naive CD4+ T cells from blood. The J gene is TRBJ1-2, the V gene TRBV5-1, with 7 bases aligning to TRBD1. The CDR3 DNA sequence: TGCGCCAGCAGCTTGCTGCTACAGGGGTATGGCTACACCTTC. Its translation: CASSLLLQGYGYTF.